Listed below are T cell receptor beta chains from one sample, sequenced in a study of shared clonotypes between healthy human individuals. Profiled with immunoSEQ multiplex PCR; TCRdb holds only in-frame clones, not every one. The sample holds more than 1,200,000 clones, about 98.5% seen once. The sample consisted of naive CD4+ T cells sorted from blood. These receptors all stem from a man under 40 in good health. Both conserved end residues are part of each CDR3. Fields, in order: clone size, J gene, D gene, V gene, CDR3 DNA, CDR3 protein. The D gene is left open where the match is weak. Clone size is shown for a subset of rows, as once, few, many or a class of expanded clone.

>-|TRBJ2-1|-|TRBV7-9
TGTGCCAGCAGCTTAGGCCCGAGGGATGAGCAGTTCTTC
CASSLGPRDEQFF
>-|TRBJ2-7|-|TRBV28
TGTGCCAGCAGTCTAACAGGGAGGAGGGGCTACGAGCAGTACTTC
CASSLTGRRGYEQYF
>-|TRBJ1-1|-|TRBV15
TGTGCCACCAGCAGAGGGGGTCGGATCAACATTGAAGCTTTCTTT
CATSRGGRINIEAFF
>-|TRBJ1-4|-|TRBV15
TGTGCCACCAGCAGAGGGTGGGGAAGTACTAATGAAAAACTGTTTTTT
CATSRGWGSTNEKLFF
>-|TRBJ2-5|TRBD1|TRBV19
TGTGCCAGTAGTATATTACCGGGACAGGGACAAGAGACCCAGTACTTC
CASSILPGQGQETQYF
>-|TRBJ2-7|TRBD1|TRBV6-6
TGTGCCAGCAGTTTTCCGGGACAGGGGGCCTACGAGCAGTACTTC
CASSFPGQGAYEQYF
>-|TRBJ1-2|-|TRBV6-6
TGTGCCACCATAACGGCCCGAGATGCTAACTATGGCTACACCTTC
CATITARDANYGYTF
>-|TRBJ2-3|TRBD1|TRBV28
TGTGCCAGCAGTCCACAGGGGAGAGGCAGCACAGATACGCAGTATTTT
CASSPQGRGSTDTQYF
>-|TRBJ1-2|-|TRBV6-4
TGTGCCAGCAGTGACTGGCCCCCCACGGTTCAGGCAGACTATGGCTACACCTTC
CASSDWPPTVQADYGYTF
>-|TRBJ2-7|-|TRBV6-1
TGTGCCAGCAGTGAGGACACGTTAAAAGTTTACGAGCAGTACTTC
CASSEDTLKVYEQYF
>once|TRBJ1-4|-|TRBV5-4
TGTGCCAGCAGCTTGTCGGGGACCAAGAATGAAAAACTGTTTTTT
CASSLSGTKNEKLFF
>-|TRBJ1-4|-|TRBV30
TGTGCCTGGAGTACCCGTACGGGCGGTGGCGAAAAACTGTTTTTT
CAWSTRTGGGEKLFF
>-|TRBJ2-1|-|TRBV7-9
TGTGCCAGCAGCTTACCCCGCTCCTACAATGAGCAGTTCTTC
CASSLPRSYNEQFF
>once|TRBJ2-7|-|TRBV25-1
TGTGCCAGCAGGGGTTTGTCAGGCTACGAGCAGTACTTC
CASRGLSGYEQYF
>-|TRBJ2-5|TRBD2|TRBV5-1
TGCGCCAGCAGCTTGCGCCCGGGAGGCGAGACCCAGTACTTC
CASSLRPGGETQYF
>-|TRBJ1-5|-|TRBV6-1
TGTGCCAGCAGAGCAGGGGTTAGCAATCAGCCCCAGCATTTT
CASRAGVSNQPQHF
>-|TRBJ2-1|TRBD2|TRBV9
TGTGCCAGCAGCGTAGCCCCGGCTAGCGGGAACCCCCTCCACAATGAGCAGTTCTTC
CASSVAPASGNPLHNEQFF
>-|TRBJ1-5|-|TRBV27
TGTGCCAGCAGTCCTGGCCCGTGGGGCAATCAGCCCCAGCATTTT
CASSPGPWGNQPQHF
>-|TRBJ2-1|-|TRBV29-1
TGCAGCGTTCGGACAGTACGCAATGAGCAGTTCTTC
CSVRTVRNEQFF
>-|TRBJ2-1|TRBD2|TRBV30
TGTGCCTGGAGTACCCCGGGTAGCGGGAGGCGGTATGAGCAGTTCTTC
CAWSTPGSGRRYEQFF
>-|TRBJ2-5|-|TRBV20-1
TGCAGTGCTCGCCTGGGAAAGACCCAGTACTTC
CSARLGKTQYF
>-|TRBJ1-3|-|TRBV6-5
TGTGCCAGCAGTTACTCGAGTGACAACTCTGGAAACACCATATATTTT
CASSYSSDNSGNTIYF
>-|TRBJ1-4|-|TRBV7-2
TGTGCCAGCAGCATACAGGGCCGTGGGGATGAAAAACTGTTTTTT
CASSIQGRGDEKLFF
>-|TRBJ2-1|-|TRBV7-2
TGTGCCAGCAGCTTATTAGAGTACGGTGAGCAGTTCTTC
CASSLLEYGEQFF
>-|TRBJ2-5|-|TRBV18
TGTGCCAGCTCTACACCGTGGACCTCTAGGCAAGAGACCCAGTACTTC
CASSTPWTSRQETQYF
>-|TRBJ2-2|-|TRBV5-1
TGCGCCAGCAGTCGGGAGCCCCAGAACACCGGGGAGCTGTTTTTT
CASSREPQNTGELFF
>-|TRBJ2-2|-|TRBV15
TGTGCCACCAGCAGAGATAAAGGAACCGGGGAGCTGTTTTTT
CATSRDKGTGELFF
>-|TRBJ2-7|-|TRBV19
TGTGCCAGTAGTATGGGGCCCGGGAGCGGCATATACGAGCAGTACTTC
CASSMGPGSGIYEQYF
>-|TRBJ2-7|-|TRBV2
TGTGCCAGCAGCCCTAGGAGAGAGGTCTACGAGCAGTACTTC
CASSPRREVYEQYF
>once|TRBJ1-2|TRBD1|TRBV28
TGTGCCAGCAGTGCTACAGGGGACTATGGCTACACCTTC
CASSATGDYGYTF
>-|TRBJ2-2|-|TRBV19
TGTGCCAGTAGTATATTAGACACCGGGGAGCTGTTTTTT
CASSILDTGELFF
>-|TRBJ1-1|-|TRBV18
TGTGCCAGCTCGCCAACAGGGAACACTGAAGCTTTCTTT
CASSPTGNTEAFF
>-|TRBJ1-1|-|TRBV5-4
TGTGCCAGCAGCTCTAAGGGAGGGAACACTGAAGCTTTCTTT
CASSSKGGNTEAFF
>once|TRBJ2-3|TRBD2|TRBV6-5
TGTGCCAGCAGTTACATCCTGGGGGGGGTCACAGATACGCAGTATTTT
CASSYILGGVTDTQYF
>-|TRBJ2-7|-|TRBV7-2
TGTGCCAGCAGCTTAGCGCTATCCAGGGGGACTACGCTTACCTACGAGCAGTACTTC
CASSLALSRGTTLTYEQYF
>-|TRBJ2-7|TRBD2|TRBV5-5
TGTGCCAGCAGCTTGGGACTAGCGGGAGGCTACGAGCAGTACTTC
CASSLGLAGGYEQYF
>-|TRBJ2-2|TRBD2|TRBV5-1
TGCGCCAGCAGCTTGCCCCGCCGGACTAGCGGGAGTACCGCGAACACCGGGGAGCTGTTTTTT
CASSLPRRTSGSTANTGELFF
>-|TRBJ2-5|TRBD2|TRBV7-9
TGTGCCAGCAGCTTACGGGGGACTAGCGGGAGTGGGGTTGAAGAGACCCAGTACTTC
CASSLRGTSGSGVEETQYF
>-|TRBJ1-2|-|TRBV12-2
TGTGCAAGTCGCTTAGGATGGTGGGGCAGGGGGCCTTCACGATATGGCTACACCTTC
CASRLGWWGRGPSRYGYTF
>-|TRBJ2-1|TRBD1|TRBV5-4
TGTGCCAGCAGCTTGGGGAGACAGGGATCAAACAATGAGCAGTTCTTC
CASSLGRQGSNNEQFF
>-|TRBJ1-2|-|TRBV2
TGTGCCAGCAGTGGGCAACAGAATAACTATGGCTACACCTTC
CASSGQQNNYGYTF
>-|TRBJ2-3|TRBD2|TRBV19
TGTGCCAGTAGTATAGCTGGGACTAGCGGTTCAGATACGCAGTATTTT
CASSIAGTSGSDTQYF
>-|TRBJ2-7|-|TRBV5-6
TGTGCCAGCAGCTTGTTCGTCGCGGATCACGAGCAGTACTTC
CASSLFVADHEQYF
>once|TRBJ2-3|-|TRBV9
TGTGCCAGCAGCGTAGGGGCTAGCGGCACAGATACGCAGTATTTT
CASSVGASGTDTQYF
>-|TRBJ2-7|-|TRBV28
TGTGCCAGCAGTCTTAACTACGAGCAGTACTTC
CASSLNYEQYF
>-|TRBJ1-1|-|TRBV29-1
TGCAGCGCCAGACGGACGAACACTGAAGCTTTCTTT
CSARRTNTEAFF
>once|TRBJ2-2|TRBD2|TRBV9
TGTGCCAGCAGCCTACCGGGACAATGGACTAGCGGGAGGGCCGGGTTTGACACCGGGGAGCTGTTTTTT
CASSLPGQWTSGRAGFDTGELFF
>-|TRBJ2-2|TRBD1|TRBV18
TGTGCCAGCTCATCCTATGACAGGGGGCTCGACACCGGGGAGCTGTTTTTT
CASSSYDRGLDTGELFF
>-|TRBJ1-2|-|TRBV7-9
TGTGCCAGCAGCTCGAAGAACAGGTTGGAGGATGGCTACACCTTC
CASSSKNRLEDGYTF
>-|TRBJ2-3|TRBD2|TRBV5-1
TGCGCCAGCAGCGTGGGACTAGCGGGAGGAAGCACAGATACGCAGTATTTT
CASSVGLAGGSTDTQYF
>-|TRBJ2-5|TRBD2|TRBV6-5
TGTGCCAGCAGTCCCGGGACTAGTGAGACCCAGTACTTC
CASSPGTSETQYF
>-|TRBJ2-7|-|TRBV18
TGTGCCAGCTCACCATGGATGAGGGCAGGGAGTGGGGAGCAGTACTTC
CASSPWMRAGSGEQYF
>-|TRBJ2-2|TRBD2|TRBV18
TGTGCCAGCTCACCGCTACTAGCGGGAGCCACGAACACCGGGGAGCTGTTTTTT
CASSPLLAGATNTGELFF
>-|TRBJ2-3|-|TRBV5-6
TGTGCCAGCAGCTCTCCAGGGGTCAGTTACACAGATACGCAGTATTTT
CASSSPGVSYTDTQYF
>-|TRBJ2-7|TRBD1|TRBV10-3
TGTGCCATCAGTGAGTCGAGTCGACAGGGGACGGGCGAGCAGTACTTC
CAISESSRQGTGEQYF